This TCR beta chain was recorded in a study of shared clonotypes between healthy human individuals. The study, taken as a whole, reports: An expected dependence of interdonor clonotype sharing on sequencing depth was noted. About 5% of naive CD4 clonotypes were shared across four donors.

Comment on this clone: Its antigen is not known.

The ends were cut back, 5 bases at V and 4 bases at J, with 14 bases in the middle. This CDR3 has 14 amino acids. Germline V CDR1 and CDR2: SEHNR, FQNEAQ (reference sequence). An approximately 200 ng quantity of DNA, tens of thousands of T cell genomes, went into the sorted-subset replicate PCRs. Assay: immunoSEQ multiplex PCR; the TCRdb copy retains only in-frame clones and omits some. The sample lists around 1.9 million clones; roughly 91% were seen once. Terminally differentiated effector memory CD45RA+ cells were excluded by CCR7 positive selection of CD45RO-negative cells. V and J are TRBV7-9 and TRBJ1-2; tentative D call: TRBD1 (5 bases). The receptor's source is a man aged 18 to 30 in good health. Some clones in this sample may be carry-over from other donors' samples. Material: naive CD8+ T cells from PBMCs. The CDR3 sequence: CASSLRGGVYGYTF. The CDR3 nucleotides are TGTGCCAGCAGCCTCCGCGGGGGAGTCTATGGCTACACCTTC. Full variable domain (remainder filled in from reference TRBV7-9 and TRBJ1-2): DTGVSQNPRHKITKRGQNVTFRCDPISEHNRLYWYRQTLGQGPEFLTYFQNEAQLEKSRLLSDRFSAERPKGSFSTLEIQRTEQGDSAMYLCASSLRGGVYGYTFGSGTRLTVV.